This T cell receptor beta chain was identified in a study of shared clonotypes between healthy human individuals. Across the whole study: CD4 naive cells filled three plates per donor, CD4 memory three, CD8 naive two and CD8 memory one. Study-level points and caveats: The rarefaction results pointed to incomplete sorted-subset sequencing despite large depth.

Points on this clone: The antigen remains undetermined.

Trimming took 7 bases from V and 4 from J, leaving 9 bases between them. Germline V gene lookup returns CDR1 SNHLY and CDR2 FYNNEI. This CDR3 region has 12 residues. Authors' methods: Because ImmunoSEQ provided only junction sequences with no quality scores, the filtering differed. The table came from immunoSEQ multiplex PCR; TCRdb's copy has only in-frame clones and leaves some out. That table supplies the V and J calls and clone size; D and trimming were determined from the DNA. Of roughly 1,500,000 clones detected, around 98% appear once; the ten largest clones hold about 0.4%. The investigators split CD4+ cells into a CD45RA+ naive subset and a CD45RA-negative memory subset.

The sequence was collected from a man aged 30 to 39 in good health. The sequenced sample consisted of naive CD4+ T cells sorted from blood. The subset: CD45RA+ positively selected. J is TRBJ2-3 and V is TRBV2; D is uncertain. CDR3 in DNA: TGTGCCAGCAACCGGCAACCAGATACGCAGTATTTT. Amino acids: CASNRQPDTQYF.